This entry lists 25 T cell receptor beta chains sequenced from one sample in a study of shared T cell receptors in the human thymus. TCRdb's table, derived via immunoSEQ multiplex PCR, lists solely in-frame clones and lacks some. Seen here are 540,000 or so clones, about four fifths observed once, and the top ten hold less than 0.015%. The sample was also linked to a second study, of human thymus T cells.

Sequencing used thymocytes. The receptors stem from a boy under two years old with a congenital heart defect.

J is TRBJ2-7 and V is TRBV7-9; no definite D call. The germline V gene has CDR1 SEHNR and CDR2 FQNEAQ (reference sequence). Trimming took 11 bases from V and 5 from J, leaving 19 bases between them. The CDR3 contains 13 residues. The CDR3 is CAGVGYGENEQYF. In DNA, the CDR3 is TGTGCCGGAGTCGGGTATGGCGAGAACGAGCAGTACTTC.

In its sample, this clone was seen a few times. This chain connects TRBV18 to TRBJ2-2; D remains unclear. V lost 6 bases, J lost 7 bases, and 3 bases lay in between. CDR1 and CDR2 (germline): KGHSH, LQKENI. The CDR3 extends over 10 amino acids. The CDR3 region is CASSGGELFF. CDR3 bases: TGTGCCAGCTCCGGCGGGGAGCTGTTTTTT.

This clone occurred a few times. In DNA form, the CDR3 reads TGTGCCTGGAGCCCCGACACGAACACTGAAGCTTTCTTT. As protein: CAWSPDTNTEAFF. The chain uses TRBV30 and TRBJ1-1, with D hard to call. Germline V CDR1 and CDR2: GTSNPN, SVGIG (reference sequence). The CDR3 runs 13 residues. The germline V and J ends were trimmed by 3 bases and 1 base, with 9 bases remaining between them.

The J gene is TRBJ1-4, the V gene TRBV6-6, with D maybe TRBD1 (6 bases). Trimming removed 3 bases at V and 8 bases at J, with 16 bases between. The CDR3 is made up of 15 amino acids. Germline loops: CDR1 MNHNY, CDR2 SVGAGI (reference sequence). CDR3: CASSYKRGGREKLFF. The CDR3, as DNA: TGTGCCAGCAGTTATAAGAGGGGGGGCAGGGAAAAACTGTTTTTT.

This chain connects TRBV6-5 to TRBJ1-2; TRBD1 aligns across 9 bases. V trimming: 4 bases; J trimming: 4 bases; junction bases outside the gene matches: 4. Germline-derived CDR1 and CDR2 are MNHEY and SVGAGI. The CDR3 consists of 14 residues. The CDR3: CASSCTGGTYGYTF. The CDR3 bases are TGTGCCAGCAGTTGCACAGGGGGCACCTATGGCTACACCTTC.

The chain couples TRBV10-2 to TRBJ2-1; D is undetermined. Germline CDR1 reads WSHSY; CDR2 reads SAAADI. With 3 bases removed from V and 4 bases from J, the gap between germline ends came to 10 bases. The CDR3 loop spans 14 amino acids. The CDR3 reads CASSELALYNEQFF. The DNA for the CDR3 is TGCGCCAGCAGTGAATTAGCCCTTTACAATGAGCAGTTCTTC.

The V gene is TRBV5-6, the J gene TRBJ2-7; D perhaps matches TRBD2 (5 bases). The V end was cut by 2 bases, the J end by 3 bases, with 9 bases between. Germline CDR1 and CDR2: SGHDT and YYEEEE. The length of the CDR3 is 13 residues. CDR3: CASSFGGFYEQYF. CDR3 bases: TGTGCCAGCAGCTTTGGAGGTTTCTACGAGCAGTACTTC.

In this sample, this clone turned up a few times. The J gene is TRBJ2-5, the V gene TRBV5-1, with TRBD2 matching 10 bases. CDR3 length equals 15 residues. With 0 bases clipped from V and 2 bases from J, the junction kept 1 base outside the gene matches. Looked up from germline, CDR1 is SGHRS and CDR2 is YFSETQ. DNA for the CDR3: TGCGCCAGCAGCTTGGTGGGACTAGCGCAAGAGACCCAGTACTTC. Its protein is CASSLVGLAQETQYF.

This clone was observed a few times. The chain employs TRBV6-5 and TRBJ2-1; 9 bases map to TRBD2. The length of the CDR3 is 16 residues. Germline V gene sequence: CDR1 MNHEY, CDR2 SVGAGI. V lost 0 bases to trimming and J lost 6 bases; unmatched junction nucleotides: 6. CDR3 in amino acids: CASSYSSSGRPNEQFF. The CDR3 region has the DNA TGTGCCAGCAGTTACTCGTCCAGCGGGAGGCCCAATGAGCAGTTCTTC.

CDR3 sequence reads: CASSLGLRTSGRRSTDTQYF. The CDR3 DNA reads TGTGCCAGCAGCTTAGGGTTGCGGACTAGCGGGAGAAGGAGCACAGATACGCAGTATTTT. The rearrangement joins TRBV11-3 to TRBJ2-3; 13 bases agree with TRBD2. The germline V gene encodes CDR1 SGHNT and CDR2 YENEEA. The CDR3 extends over 20 amino acids. Trimming removed 1 base from V and 0 bases from J; junction bases left unmatched: 10.

The chain is built from TRBV6-5 and TRBJ2-7, with TRBD2 matching 10 bases. V shed 5 bases and J 5 bases; nucleotides not matched to a gene: 9. CDR1 and CDR2 from the germline V gene are MNHEY and SVGAGI. The CDR3 is 15 residues long. CDR3 coding DNA: TGTGCCAGCAGTGCCCCTAGCGGGAGTAGGAACGAGCAGTACTTC. Protein sequence: CASSAPSGSRNEQYF.

The chain combines TRBV2 with TRBJ1-4; D is possibly TRBD1 (6 bases). Germline CDR1 SNHLY, CDR2 FYNNEI. V dropped 6 bases and J dropped 0 bases, with 20 bases sitting between them. This CDR3 is built from 18 residues. The CDR3 sequence: CASSGEGDEAATNEKLFF. The CDR3 DNA reads as TGTGCCAGCAGCGGCGAGGGGGACGAAGCTGCAACTAATGAAAAACTGTTTTTT.

The chain couples TRBV6-5 to TRBJ2-7; 11 bases are a match to TRBD1. The V and J ends lost 4 bases and 3 bases, in that order; junction bases with no gene match: 2. Germline assignment: CDR1 MNHEY and CDR2 SVGAGI. This CDR3 is 14 amino acids long. The DNA of the CDR3 is TGTGCCAGCAGTTCCGGGACAGGGGGCTACGAGCAGTACTTC. This sequence encodes CASSSGTGGYEQYF.

CDR3 sequence (DNA): TGTGCCAGCAGCGATTGGACAGGGGGAACCTACGAGCAGTACTTC. Translating it yields CASSDWTGGTYEQYF. This chain uses TRBV5-4 with TRBJ2-7; 10 positions agree with TRBD1. There are 15 residues in the CDR3. Looked up from germline, CDR1 is SGHNT and CDR2 is YYREEE (reference sequence). V was pared by 4 bases and J by 2 bases, with 6 bases of the junction left unmatched.

The chain links TRBV14 to TRBJ2-5; D unresolved. Per the germline V gene, CDR1 is SGHDN and CDR2 is FVKESK. V was clipped by 0 bases and J by 2 bases, with 7 bases between them. The CDR3 is 14 amino acids. The DNA for the CDR3 is TGTGCCAGCAGCCAAGAGTGTTCGCAAGAGACCCAGTACTTC. Protein product: CASSQECSQETQYF.

The V call is TRBV28, the J call TRBJ2-2; 7 bases fit TRBD2. Germline CDR1 MDHEN, CDR2 SYDVKM. This CDR3 comprises 13 residues. J gave up 4 bases and V 10 bases, and 6 bases lay outside the gene matches. The CDR3: CAIGEGSTGELFF. Written as DNA, the CDR3 is TGTGCCATCGGGGAGGGTAGCACCGGGGAGCTGTTTTTT.

The gene calls are TRBV2 and TRBJ2-7, with a tentative D call TRBD2 (5 bases). V was pared by 4 bases and J by 2 bases, with 21 bases between. The CDR3 runs to 17 residues. Germline CDR1 is SNHLY and CDR2 is FYNNEI. The CDR3 nucleotides read TGTGCCAGCAGTGGGGGTCTTTCCTGGCGGGCCCCCTACGAGCAGTACTTC. Translated, it gives CASSGGLSWRAPYEQYF.

The chain has TRBV5-1 and TRBJ2-3; the D gene is possibly TRBD2 (5 bases). V shed 3 bases and J shed 0 bases, with 17 bases lying between them. From germline, CDR1 is SGHRS and CDR2 YFSETQ. This CDR3 comprises 17 residues. The CDR3 reads CASSWTGGTPSTDTQYF. CDR3 nucleotide sequence: TGCGCCAGCAGCTGGACTGGCGGAACCCCTAGCACAGATACGCAGTATTTT.

This rearrangement joins TRBV15 to TRBJ2-4; 13 positions match TRBD2. There are 23 residues in the CDR3. Trimming at V came to 0 bases and at J to 0 bases, leaving 17 bases not matched to a gene. The germline gives CDR1 LNHNV, CDR2 YYDKDF (reference sequence). CDR3 sequence reads: CATSREYRATGLAGEGAKNIQYF. The CDR3 DNA reads as TGTGCCACCAGCAGAGAGTACAGGGCAACCGGACTAGCGGGAGAGGGAGCCAAAAACATTCAGTACTTC.

The chain recombines TRBV5-1 with TRBJ2-3, with D maybe TRBD2 (5 bases). Germline CDR1 and CDR2: SGHRS and YFSETQ. The CDR3 covers 16 residues. Trimming took off 0 bases at V and 4 bases at J, with 15 bases between the two ends. The CDR3 here is CASSLGAARIPDTQYF. The CDR3 DNA sequence: TGCGCCAGCAGCTTGGGAGCGGCCCGGATCCCAGATACGCAGTATTTT.

V gene TRBV29-1 combines with J gene TRBJ2-1, with TRBD1 matching 8 bases. The CDR3 runs 16 residues. Looked up from germline, CDR1 is SQVTM and CDR2 is ANQGSEA. The junction had 10 bases not matched to a gene; V was cut back by 4 bases and J by 2 bases. In nucleotides, the CDR3 is TGCAGCGTTGTCTCAAAGGACAGGGTCACCTACAATGAGCAGTTCTTC. This encodes CSVVSKDRVTYNEQFF.

The rearrangement uses TRBV16 and TRBJ2-5; 12 bases match TRBD2. The V and J ends lost 0 bases and 2 bases, in that order; junction bases with no gene match: 10. CDR1 is KGHSY, CDR2 FQNENV, per germline. The CDR3 loop spans 19 amino acids. CDR3 DNA sequence: TGTGCCAGCAGCCAATCTGCTAGCGGGAGGGCTGGGATTCAAGAGACCCAGTACTTC. Residues: CASSQSASGRAGIQETQYF.

This clone showed up just a few times. V and J are TRBV27 and TRBJ1-2; 9 bases are shared with TRBD1. Germline assignment: CDR1 MNHEY and CDR2 SMNVEV (reference sequence). V trimming: 5 bases; J trimming: 4 bases; junction bases outside the gene matches: 8. The CDR3 spans 15 residues. For the CDR3, the DNA is TGTGCCAGCAGTATCAAGGGACAGGGCAGCTATGGCTACACCTTC. Translated: CASSIKGQGSYGYTF.

The gene calls are TRBV7-2 and TRBJ2-1, with D perhaps TRBD2 (5 bases). Germline V gives CDR1 SGHTA, CDR2 FQGNSA. V lost 5 bases, J lost 0 bases, and 11 bases lay in between. This CDR3 has 15 amino acids. The CDR3 protein is CASSVSVCSYNEQFF. In nucleotides, the CDR3 is TGTGCCAGCAGCGTTAGCGTATGCTCCTACAATGAGCAGTTCTTC.

CDR3 nucleotide sequence: TGCGCCAGCAGCTTGTCCCGTTCGAACACCGGGGAGCTGTTTTTT. It is translated as CASSLSRSNTGELFF. The rearrangement links TRBV5-1 to TRBJ2-2; D not certain. CDR3 length equals 15 residues. The V gene lost 1 base and the J gene lost 0 bases, with 7 bases spanning the gap. Germline assignment: CDR1 SGHRS and CDR2 YFSETQ.